This record looks at one T cell receptor (beta chain) sequence and its context. In its sample, this clone was seen once. Its antigen remains undetermined. Base qualities are not at hand, and no much larger clone is one base apart. This entry belongs to a study of blood T cell repertoires in COVID-19 (dated by TCRdb to 2019 to 2021). The study in broad terms: Samples from collaborators originated in the United States, Italy and Spain and spanned both the acute and convalescent phases of COVID-19. Deeply sampled blood TCRbeta repertoires from subjects exposed to, actively infected with, or recovered from COVID-19 were included in the dataset. The sample metadata nearly always contained a de-identified subject ID, COVID-19 status, age in years and sex. Samples were obtained from the ongoing ImmuneRACE study (first 160 participants) and from 1,254 subjects provided by 6 global collaborators. Where HLA class I and class II types were available, the types were taken from metadata supplied by the sample provider, not from assay-based typing. The repertoires were released in a freely available public database meant as a resource for research on the immune response to SARS-CoV-2. The prospective study material was composed of cDNA or gDNA derived from T cells, B-cell-depleted T cells, or PBMCs. Beyond this particular receptor, the publication reports: Clinical and demographic metadata were provided uncurated, with the amount varying by source and participant.

TCRbeta CDR3 regions were amplified from genomic DNA using the immunoSEQ Assay, a bias-controlled multiplex PCR. On the study's bioinformatics: The number of nucleated cells in each sample was estimated from the amplification of reference gene primers within the assay. To quantify the absolute abundance of each unique TCRbeta CDR3 rearrangement, sequence reads were collapsed and filtered. For each sample, productive Simpson clonality was calculated as the square root of Simpson's diversity index over productive rearrangements. In TCRdb, the immuneACCESS table is reduced to in-frame sequences with V and J assigned. These tables do not hold every clone; where another copy was compared, an unresolved V gene accounts for under half, and the others remain unexplained. The V and J calls and clone size come from that table; D and trimming were worked out from the DNA. The sample table shows fewer than 85,000 clones, and over 65% are seen once. The top ten constitute under 40% of the sample.

Whole blood was collected in K2EDTA tubes by collaborating institutions according to the institutions' own protocols. For TCRbeta analysis, collaborators shipped samples in one of three forms: frozen whole blood, isolated PBMCs, or DNA extracted from either of those sample types. The specimen was peripheral blood. This sequence was found in a woman in her 70s with acute or convalescent COVID-19.

The DNA reads TGTGCCAGCAGTGTGGGGACAGGCCTTGGGGCCAACGTCCTGACTTTC. Its product reads: CASSVGTGLGANVLTF. The chain joins TRBV6-1 to TRBJ2-6; TRBD1 agrees with 8 junctional bases. The CDR3 runs 16 amino acids, cysteine and phenylalanine included. The sequence is cut down to CDR3 DNA, 48 bases in frame from base 1. The germline V gene yields MNHNS for CDR1 and SASEGT for CDR2. V loses 4 bases at its end and J loses 3 bases; junction bases beyond the gene matches: 5.